This T cell receptor (beta chain) derives from a study of cytomegalovirus exposure and HLA in healthy donors. On this clone: Its antigen is unknown.

PCR amplification relied on 60 Vbeta primers (plus 13 Jbeta primers). Data came from immunoSEQ multiplex PCR; TCRdb stores just in-frame clones and leaves some out. The sample records around 150,000 clones, 75% to 90% being singletons. Between the trimmed V and J ends, which lost 5 bases and 5 bases, there was a span of 11 bases. The CDR3 extends over 13 amino acids. Germline values: CDR1 LNHDA, CDR2 SQIVND (reference sequence). The study, taken as a whole, reports: For most TCR beta V segments, an earlier analysis put the productive rate at about 90% or about 30% of the time.

The sequenced material came from PBMCs. This rearrangement joins TRBV19 to TRBJ2-3, with D possibly TRBD1 on 5 matching bases. The source of this sequence is a young woman in good health and CMV-seronegative. The CDR3 loop is CASSQGLLDTQYF. The CDR3 DNA sequence: TGTGCCAGTAGTCAGGGTTTACTAGATACGCAGTATTTT.